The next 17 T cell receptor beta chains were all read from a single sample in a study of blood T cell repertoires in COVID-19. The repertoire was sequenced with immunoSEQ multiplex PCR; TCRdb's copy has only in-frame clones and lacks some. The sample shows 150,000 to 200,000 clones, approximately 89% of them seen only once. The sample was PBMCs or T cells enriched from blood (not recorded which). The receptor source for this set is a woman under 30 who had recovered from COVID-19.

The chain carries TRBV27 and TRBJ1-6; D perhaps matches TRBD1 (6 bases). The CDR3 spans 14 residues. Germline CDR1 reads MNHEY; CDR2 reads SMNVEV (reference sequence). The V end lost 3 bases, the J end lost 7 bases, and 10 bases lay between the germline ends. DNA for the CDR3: TGTGCCAGCAGTTTGAACAGGGCAAATTCACCCCTCCACTTT. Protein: CASSLNRANSPLHF.

Written as DNA, the CDR3 is TGTGCCAGCAGTAAGGAGTACCTGAACACTGAAGCTTTCTTT. Translated: CASSKEYLNTEAFF. The J gene is TRBJ1-1, the V gene TRBV6-4; D gene unclear. The CDR3 length is 14 residues. The V end was cut by 5 bases, the J end by 0 bases, with 10 bases between. CDR1 and CDR2 (germline): MRHNA, SNTAGT.

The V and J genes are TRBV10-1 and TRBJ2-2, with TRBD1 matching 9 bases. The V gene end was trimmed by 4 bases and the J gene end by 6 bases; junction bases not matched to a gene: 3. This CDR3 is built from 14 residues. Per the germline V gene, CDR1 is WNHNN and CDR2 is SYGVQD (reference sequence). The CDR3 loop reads CASSGDRAAGELFF. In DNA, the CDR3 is TGCGCCAGCAGTGGGGACAGGGCGGCCGGGGAGCTGTTTTTT.

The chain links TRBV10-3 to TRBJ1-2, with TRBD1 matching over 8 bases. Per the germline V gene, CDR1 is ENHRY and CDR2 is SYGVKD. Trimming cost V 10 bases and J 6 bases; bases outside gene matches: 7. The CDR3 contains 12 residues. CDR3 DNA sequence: TGTGCCACCCGAGGACAGGGACATGGCTACACCTTC. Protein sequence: CATRGQGHGYTF.

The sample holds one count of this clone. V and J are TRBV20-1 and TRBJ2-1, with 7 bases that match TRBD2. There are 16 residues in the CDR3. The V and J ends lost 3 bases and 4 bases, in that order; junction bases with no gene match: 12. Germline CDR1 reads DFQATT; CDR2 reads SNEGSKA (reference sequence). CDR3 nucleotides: TGCAGTGCTAGTGCCCTTGGGAGCGGGGATTACAATGAGCAGTTCTTC. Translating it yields CSASALGSGDYNEQFF.

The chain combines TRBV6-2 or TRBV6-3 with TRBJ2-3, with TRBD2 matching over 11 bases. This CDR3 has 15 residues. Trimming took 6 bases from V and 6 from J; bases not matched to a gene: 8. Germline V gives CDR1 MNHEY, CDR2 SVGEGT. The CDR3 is CASSRTSGWKDTQYF. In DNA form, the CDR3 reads TGTGCCAGCAGCAGGACTAGCGGGTGGAAGGATACGCAGTATTTT.

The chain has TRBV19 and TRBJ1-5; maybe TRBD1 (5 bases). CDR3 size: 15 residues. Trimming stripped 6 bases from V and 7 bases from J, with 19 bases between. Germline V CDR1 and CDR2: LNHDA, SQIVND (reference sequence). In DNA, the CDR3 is TGTGCCAGTAGAAGGGGAGGGAGGCAAGGACAGCCCCAGCATTTT. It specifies CASRRGGRQGQPQHF.

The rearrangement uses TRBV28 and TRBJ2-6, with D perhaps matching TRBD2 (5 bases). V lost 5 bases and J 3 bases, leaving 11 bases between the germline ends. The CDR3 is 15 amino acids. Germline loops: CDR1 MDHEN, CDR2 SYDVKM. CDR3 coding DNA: TGTGCCAGCAGTGACTATAGGGATGGGGCCAACGTCCTGACTTTC. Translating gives CASSDYRDGANVLTF.

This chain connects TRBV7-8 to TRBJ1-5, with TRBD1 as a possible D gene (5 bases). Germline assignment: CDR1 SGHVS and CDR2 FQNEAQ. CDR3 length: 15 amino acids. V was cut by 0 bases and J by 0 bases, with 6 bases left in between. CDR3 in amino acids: CASSLADSSNQPQHF. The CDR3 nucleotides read TGTGCCAGCAGCTTAGCAGACAGTAGCAATCAGCCCCAGCATTTT.

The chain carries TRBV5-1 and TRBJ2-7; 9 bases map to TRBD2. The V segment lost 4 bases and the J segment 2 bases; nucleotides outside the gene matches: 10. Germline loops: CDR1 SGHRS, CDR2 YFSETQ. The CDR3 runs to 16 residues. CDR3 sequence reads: CASSLIASGATYEQYF. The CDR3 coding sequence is TGCGCCAGCAGCCTAATCGCTAGCGGGGCAACCTACGAGCAGTACTTC. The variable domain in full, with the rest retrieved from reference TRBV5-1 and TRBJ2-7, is KAGVTQTPRYLIKTRGQQVTLSCSPISGHRSVSWYQQTPGQGLQFLFEYFSETQRNKGNFPGRFSGRQFSNSRSEMNVSTLELGDSALYLCASSLIASGATYEQYFGPGTRLTVT.

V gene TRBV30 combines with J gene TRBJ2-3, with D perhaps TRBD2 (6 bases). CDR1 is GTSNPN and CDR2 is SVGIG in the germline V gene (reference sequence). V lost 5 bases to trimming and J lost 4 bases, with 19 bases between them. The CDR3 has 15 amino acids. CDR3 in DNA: TGTGCCTGGGGGACCGGGACTCTGGGCCCAGATACGCAGTATTTT. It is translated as CAWGTGTLGPDTQYF. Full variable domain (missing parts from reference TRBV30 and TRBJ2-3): SQTIHQWPATLVQPVGSPLSLECTVEGTSNPNLYWYRQAAGRGLQLLFYSVGIGQISSEVPQNLSASRPQDRQFILSSKKLLLSDSGFYLCAWGTGTLGPDTQYFGPGTRLTVL.

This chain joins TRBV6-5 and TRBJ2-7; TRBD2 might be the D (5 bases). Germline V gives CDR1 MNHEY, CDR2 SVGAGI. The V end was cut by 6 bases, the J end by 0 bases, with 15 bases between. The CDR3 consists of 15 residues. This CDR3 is CASSPTGDSSYEQYF. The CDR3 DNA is TGTGCCAGCAGCCCAACCGGGGATAGCTCCTACGAGCAGTACTTC.

This chain's CDR3 is CASSESGGDVGTQYF. The CDR3 coding sequence is TGTGCCAGCAGCGAAAGCGGGGGGGATGTTGGTACGCAGTATTTT. The chain joins TRBV2 to TRBJ2-3, with 10 bases fitting TRBD2. Trimming at V came to 6 bases and at J to 8 bases, leaving 11 bases not matched to a gene. CDR1 SNHLY and CDR2 FYNNEI come from the germline V gene. The CDR3 contains 15 residues.

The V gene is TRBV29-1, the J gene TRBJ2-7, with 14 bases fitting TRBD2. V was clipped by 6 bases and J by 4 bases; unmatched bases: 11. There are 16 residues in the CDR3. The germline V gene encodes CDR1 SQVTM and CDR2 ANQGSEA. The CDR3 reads CSVERDGTSGRYEQYF. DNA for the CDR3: TGCAGCGTCGAACGTGACGGGACTAGCGGGAGATACGAGCAGTACTTC.

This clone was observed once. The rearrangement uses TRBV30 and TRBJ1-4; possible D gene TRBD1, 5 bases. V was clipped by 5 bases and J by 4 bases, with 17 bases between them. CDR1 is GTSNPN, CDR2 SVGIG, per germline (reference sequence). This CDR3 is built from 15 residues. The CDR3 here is CAWGGEAVFNEKLFF. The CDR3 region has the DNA TGTGCCTGGGGGGGGGAGGCAGTTTTTAATGAAAAACTGTTTTTT.

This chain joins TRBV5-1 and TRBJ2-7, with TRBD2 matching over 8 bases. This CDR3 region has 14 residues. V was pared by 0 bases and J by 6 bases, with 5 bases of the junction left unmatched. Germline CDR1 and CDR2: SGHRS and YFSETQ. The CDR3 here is CASSLGSGRTEQYF. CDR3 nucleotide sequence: TGCGCCAGCAGCTTGGGCAGCGGGAGAACCGAGCAGTACTTC.

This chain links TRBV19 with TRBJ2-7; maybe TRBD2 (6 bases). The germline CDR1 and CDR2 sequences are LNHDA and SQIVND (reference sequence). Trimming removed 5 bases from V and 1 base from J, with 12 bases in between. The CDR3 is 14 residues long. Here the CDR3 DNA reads TGTGCCAGTAGTGGTTCGGACTATTCCTACGAGCAGTACTTC. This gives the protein CASSGSDYSYEQYF.